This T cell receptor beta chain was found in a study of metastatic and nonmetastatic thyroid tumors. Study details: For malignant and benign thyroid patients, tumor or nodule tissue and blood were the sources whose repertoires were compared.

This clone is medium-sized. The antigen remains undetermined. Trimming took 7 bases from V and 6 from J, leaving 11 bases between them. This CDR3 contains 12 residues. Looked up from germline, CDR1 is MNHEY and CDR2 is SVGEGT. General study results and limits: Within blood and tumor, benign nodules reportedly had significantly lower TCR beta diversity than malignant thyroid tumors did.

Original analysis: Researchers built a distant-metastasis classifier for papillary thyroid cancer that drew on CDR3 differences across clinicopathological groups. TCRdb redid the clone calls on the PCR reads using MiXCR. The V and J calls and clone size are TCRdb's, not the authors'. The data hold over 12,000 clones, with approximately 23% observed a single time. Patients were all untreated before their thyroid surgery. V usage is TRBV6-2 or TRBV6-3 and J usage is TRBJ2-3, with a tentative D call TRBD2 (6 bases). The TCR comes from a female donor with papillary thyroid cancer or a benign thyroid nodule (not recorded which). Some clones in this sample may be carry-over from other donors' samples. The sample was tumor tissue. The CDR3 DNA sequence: TGTGCCAGCAAGACCGGGGGTGATACGCAGTATTTT. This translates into CASKTGGDTQYF.